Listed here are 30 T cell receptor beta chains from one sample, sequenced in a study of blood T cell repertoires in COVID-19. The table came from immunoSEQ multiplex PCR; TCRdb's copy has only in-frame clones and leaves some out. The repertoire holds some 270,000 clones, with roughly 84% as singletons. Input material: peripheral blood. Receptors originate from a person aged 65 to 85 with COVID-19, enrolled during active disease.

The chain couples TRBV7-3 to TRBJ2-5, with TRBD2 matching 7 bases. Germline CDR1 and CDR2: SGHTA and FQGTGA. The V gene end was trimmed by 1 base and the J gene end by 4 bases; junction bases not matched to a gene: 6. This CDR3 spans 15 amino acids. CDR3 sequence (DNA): TGTGCCAGCAGCTTAAGCGGCGGGGGTGTAGAGACCCAGTACTTC. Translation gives CASSLSGGGVETQYF.

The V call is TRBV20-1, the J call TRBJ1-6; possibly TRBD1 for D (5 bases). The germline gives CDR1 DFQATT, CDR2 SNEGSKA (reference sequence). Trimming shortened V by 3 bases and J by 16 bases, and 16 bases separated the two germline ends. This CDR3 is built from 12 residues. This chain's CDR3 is CSASFQGPSLHF. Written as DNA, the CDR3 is TGCAGTGCTAGTTTTCAGGGCCCCTCGCTCCACTTT.

CDR3 sequence: CASSQDLVGQGAVVTEAFF. Written as DNA, the CDR3 is TGCGCCAGCAGCCAAGATCTTGTCGGACAGGGGGCAGTCGTGACTGAAGCTTTCTTT. The chain carries TRBV4-1 and TRBJ1-1; TRBD1 aligns across 11 bases. J lost 5 bases, V lost 0 bases, and 14 bases had no gene match. Germline V gives CDR1 MGHRA, CDR2 YSYEKL. The CDR3 has 19 amino acids.

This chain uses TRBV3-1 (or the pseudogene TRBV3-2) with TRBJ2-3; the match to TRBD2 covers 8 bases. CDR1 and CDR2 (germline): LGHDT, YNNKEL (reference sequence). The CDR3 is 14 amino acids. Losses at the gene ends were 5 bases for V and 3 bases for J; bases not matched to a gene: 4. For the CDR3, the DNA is TGTGCCAGCAGCTCCGAGCGGGGGACAGATACGCAGTATTTT. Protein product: CASSSERGTDTQYF.

The CDR3 loop is CSVDRLTGGDTQYF. The DNA for the CDR3 is TGCAGCGTCGACCGCTTGACTGGTGGAGATACGCAGTATTTT. The chain employs TRBV29-1 and TRBJ2-3; D uncertain. This CDR3 spans 14 amino acids. CDR1 and CDR2 from the germline V gene are SQVTM and ANQGSEA. V was cut by 6 bases and J by 5 bases, with 18 bases left in between.

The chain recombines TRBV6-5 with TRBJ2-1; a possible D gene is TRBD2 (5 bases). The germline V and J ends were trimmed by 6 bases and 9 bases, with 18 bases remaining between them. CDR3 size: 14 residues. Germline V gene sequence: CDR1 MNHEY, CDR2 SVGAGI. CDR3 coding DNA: TGTGCCAGCAGCCGGACTTTCTCCCAGGTTGAGCAGTTCTTC. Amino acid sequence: CASSRTFSQVEQFF.

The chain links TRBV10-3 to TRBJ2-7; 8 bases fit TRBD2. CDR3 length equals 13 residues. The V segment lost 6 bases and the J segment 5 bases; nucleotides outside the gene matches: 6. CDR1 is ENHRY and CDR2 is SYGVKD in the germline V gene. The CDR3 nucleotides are TGTGCCATCAGCTACAGGCGGGGGGACGAGCAGTACTTC. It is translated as CAISYRRGDEQYF.

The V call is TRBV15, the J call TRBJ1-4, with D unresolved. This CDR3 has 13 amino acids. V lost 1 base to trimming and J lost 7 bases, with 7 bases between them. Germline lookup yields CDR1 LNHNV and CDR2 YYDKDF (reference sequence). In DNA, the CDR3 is TGTGCCACCAGCAGAGCGGTCCTTGAAAAACTGTTTTTT. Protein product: CATSRAVLEKLFF. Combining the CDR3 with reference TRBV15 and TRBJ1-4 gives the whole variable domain DAMVIQNPRYQVTQFGKPVTLSCSQTLNHNVMYWYQQKSSQAPKLLFHYYDKDFNNEADTPDNFQSRRPNTSFCFLDIRSPGLGDTAMYLCATSRAVLEKLFFGSGTQLSVL.

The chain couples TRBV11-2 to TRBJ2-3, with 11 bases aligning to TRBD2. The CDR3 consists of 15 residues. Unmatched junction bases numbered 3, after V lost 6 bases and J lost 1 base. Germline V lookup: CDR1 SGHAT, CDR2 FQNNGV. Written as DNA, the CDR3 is TGTGCCAGCAGTCCGGGACTAGCGGGCACAGATACGCAGTATTTT. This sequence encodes CASSPGLAGTDTQYF.

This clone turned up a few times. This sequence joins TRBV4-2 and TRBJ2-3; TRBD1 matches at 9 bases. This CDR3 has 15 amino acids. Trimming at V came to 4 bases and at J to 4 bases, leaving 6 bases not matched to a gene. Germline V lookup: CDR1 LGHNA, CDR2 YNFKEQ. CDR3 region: CASSREQGAADTQYF. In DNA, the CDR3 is TGTGCCAGCAGCCGGGAACAGGGGGCCGCAGATACGCAGTATTTT.

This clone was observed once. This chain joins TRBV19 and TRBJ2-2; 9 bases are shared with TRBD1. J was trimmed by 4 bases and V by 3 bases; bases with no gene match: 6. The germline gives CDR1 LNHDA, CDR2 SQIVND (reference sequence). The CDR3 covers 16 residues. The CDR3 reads CASSIKDRGVTGELFF. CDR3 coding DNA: TGTGCCAGTAGTATTAAGGACAGGGGAGTCACCGGGGAGCTGTTTTTT.

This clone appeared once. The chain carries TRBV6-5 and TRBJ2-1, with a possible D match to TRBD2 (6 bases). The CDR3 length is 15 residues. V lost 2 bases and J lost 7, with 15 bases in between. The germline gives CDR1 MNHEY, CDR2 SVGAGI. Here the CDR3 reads CASSYTRLGGNEQFF. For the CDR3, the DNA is TGTGCCAGCAGTTACACACGACTTGGGGGGAATGAGCAGTTCTTC.

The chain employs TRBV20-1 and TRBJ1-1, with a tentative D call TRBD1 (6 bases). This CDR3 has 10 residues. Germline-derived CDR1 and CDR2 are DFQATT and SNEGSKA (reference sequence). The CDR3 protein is CRVGGTEAFF. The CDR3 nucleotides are TGCAGAGTAGGGGGCACTGAAGCTTTCTTT.

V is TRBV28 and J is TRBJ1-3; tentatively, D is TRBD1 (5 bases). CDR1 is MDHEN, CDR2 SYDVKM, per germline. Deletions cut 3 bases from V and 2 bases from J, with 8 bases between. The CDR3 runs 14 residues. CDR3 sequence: CASSFSGAGNTIYF. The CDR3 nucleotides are TGTGCCAGCAGTTTTTCGGGGGCTGGAAACACCATATATTTT.

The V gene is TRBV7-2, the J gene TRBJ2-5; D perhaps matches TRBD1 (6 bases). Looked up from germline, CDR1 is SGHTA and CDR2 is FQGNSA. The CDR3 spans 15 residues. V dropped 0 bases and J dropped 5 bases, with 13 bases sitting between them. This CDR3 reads CASSLAAGVWETQYF. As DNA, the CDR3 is TGTGCCAGCAGCTTAGCGGCAGGGGTGTGGGAGACCCAGTACTTC.

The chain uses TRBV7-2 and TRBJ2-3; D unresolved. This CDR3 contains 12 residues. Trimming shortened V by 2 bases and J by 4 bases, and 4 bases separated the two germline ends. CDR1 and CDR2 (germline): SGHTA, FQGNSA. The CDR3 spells CASSLFADTQYF. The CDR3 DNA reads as TGTGCCAGCAGCTTATTCGCAGATACGCAGTATTTT.

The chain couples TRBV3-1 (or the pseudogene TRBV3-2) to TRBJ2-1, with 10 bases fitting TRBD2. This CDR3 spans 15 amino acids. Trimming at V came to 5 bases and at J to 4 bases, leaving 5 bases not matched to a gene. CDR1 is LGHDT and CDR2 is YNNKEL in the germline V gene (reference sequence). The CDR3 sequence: CASSSERGGYNEQFF. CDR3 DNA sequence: TGTGCCAGCAGCTCCGAGCGGGGGGGATACAATGAGCAGTTCTTC.

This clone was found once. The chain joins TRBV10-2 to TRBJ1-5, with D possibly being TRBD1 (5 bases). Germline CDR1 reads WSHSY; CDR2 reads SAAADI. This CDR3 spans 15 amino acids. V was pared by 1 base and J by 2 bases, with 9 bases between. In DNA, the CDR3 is TGCGCCAGCAGTGAGTTGGGGACTGGCAATCAGCCCCAGCATTTT. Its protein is CASSELGTGNQPQHF.

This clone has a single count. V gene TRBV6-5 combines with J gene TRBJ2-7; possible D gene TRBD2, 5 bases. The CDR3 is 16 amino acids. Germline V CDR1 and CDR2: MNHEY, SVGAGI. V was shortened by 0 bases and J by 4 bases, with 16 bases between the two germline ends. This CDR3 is CASSYSRMRAGYEQYF. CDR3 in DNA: TGTGCCAGCAGTTACTCGAGGATGAGGGCTGGTTACGAGCAGTACTTC.

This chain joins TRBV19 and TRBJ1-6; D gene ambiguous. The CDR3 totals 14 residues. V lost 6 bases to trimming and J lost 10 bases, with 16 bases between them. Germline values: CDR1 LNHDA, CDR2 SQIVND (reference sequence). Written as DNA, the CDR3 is TGTGCCAGTAGGGCGGGCAGTCGTATGTCACCCCTCCACTTT. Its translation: CASRAGSRMSPLHF.

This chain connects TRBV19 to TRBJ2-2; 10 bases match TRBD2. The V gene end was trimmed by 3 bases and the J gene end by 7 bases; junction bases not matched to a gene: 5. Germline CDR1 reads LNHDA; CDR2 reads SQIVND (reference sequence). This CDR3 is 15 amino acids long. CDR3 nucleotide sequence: TGTGCCAGTAGTATGCTAGCGGGAGTTTTCGGGGAGCTGTTTTTT. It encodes CASSMLAGVFGELFF. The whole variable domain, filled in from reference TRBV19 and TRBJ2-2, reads DGGITQSPKYLFRKEGQNVTLSCEQNLNHDAMYWYRQDPGQGLRLIYYSQIVNDFQKGDIAEGYSVSREKKESFPLTVTSAQKNPTAFYLCASSMLAGVFGELFFGEGSRLTVL.

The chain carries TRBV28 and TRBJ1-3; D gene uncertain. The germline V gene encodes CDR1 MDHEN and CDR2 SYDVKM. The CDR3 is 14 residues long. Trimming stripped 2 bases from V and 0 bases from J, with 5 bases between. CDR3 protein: CASSLESSGNTIYF. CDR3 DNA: TGTGCCAGCAGTTTAGAGAGCTCTGGAAACACCATATATTTT.

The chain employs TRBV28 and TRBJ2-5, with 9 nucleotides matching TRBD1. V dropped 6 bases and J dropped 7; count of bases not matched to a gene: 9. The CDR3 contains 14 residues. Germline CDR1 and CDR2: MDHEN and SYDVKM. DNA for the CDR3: TGTGCCAGCAGGTCTACAGGGGGCGTAGGGACCCAGTACTTC. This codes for CASRSTGGVGTQYF.

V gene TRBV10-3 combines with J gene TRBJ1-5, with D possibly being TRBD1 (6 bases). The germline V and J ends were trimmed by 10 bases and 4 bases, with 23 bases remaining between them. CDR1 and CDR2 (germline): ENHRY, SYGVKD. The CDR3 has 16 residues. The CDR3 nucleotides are TGTGCCACCCGGGAGGGGGGGCCGAGTTTTAATCAGCCCCAGCATTTT. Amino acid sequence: CATREGGPSFNQPQHF.

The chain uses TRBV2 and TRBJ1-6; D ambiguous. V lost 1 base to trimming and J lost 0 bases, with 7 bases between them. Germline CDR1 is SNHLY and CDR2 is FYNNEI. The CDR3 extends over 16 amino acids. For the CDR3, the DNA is TGTGCCAGCAGTGAAGGAGTTAGCTCCTATAATTCACCCCTCCACTTT. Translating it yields CASSEGVSSYNSPLHF.

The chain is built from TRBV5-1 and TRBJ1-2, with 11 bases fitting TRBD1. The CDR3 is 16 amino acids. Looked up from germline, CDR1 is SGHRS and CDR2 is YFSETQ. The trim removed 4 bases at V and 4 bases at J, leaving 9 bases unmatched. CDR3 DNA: TGCGCCAGCAGCGGAGGGACAGGGGGATTGTCCTATGGCTACACCTTC. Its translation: CASSGGTGGLSYGYTF.

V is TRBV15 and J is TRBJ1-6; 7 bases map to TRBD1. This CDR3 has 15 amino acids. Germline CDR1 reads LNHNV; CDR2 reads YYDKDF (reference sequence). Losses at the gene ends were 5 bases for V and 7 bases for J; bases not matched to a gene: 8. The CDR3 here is CATSPGGFANSPLHF. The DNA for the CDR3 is TGTGCCACCAGCCCAGGGGGATTTGCGAATTCACCCCTCCACTTT.

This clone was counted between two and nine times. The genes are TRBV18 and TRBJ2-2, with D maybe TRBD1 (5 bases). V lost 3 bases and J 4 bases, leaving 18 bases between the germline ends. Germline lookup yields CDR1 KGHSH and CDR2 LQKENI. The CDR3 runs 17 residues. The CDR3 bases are TGTGCCAGCTCACCGCGACAGTCGGGCGATTCCACCGGGGAGCTGTTTTTT. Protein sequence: CASSPRQSGDSTGELFF.

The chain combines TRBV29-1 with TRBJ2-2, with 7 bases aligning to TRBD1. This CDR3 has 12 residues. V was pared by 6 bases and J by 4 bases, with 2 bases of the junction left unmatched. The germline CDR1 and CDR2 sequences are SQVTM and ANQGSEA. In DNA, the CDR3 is TGCAGCGTCAACAGGGGCACCGGGGAGCTGTTTTTT. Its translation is CSVNRGTGELFF.

CDR3 sequence reads: CASTSLTGQYSNQPQHF. For the CDR3, the DNA is TGTGCCAGCACCTCTTTGACGGGACAGTATAGCAATCAGCCCCAGCATTTT. The chain is built from TRBV28 and TRBJ1-5; 7 bases map to TRBD1. This CDR3 is built from 17 residues. CDR1 and CDR2 (germline): MDHEN, SYDVKM. V was clipped by 7 bases and J by 0 bases; unmatched bases: 12.